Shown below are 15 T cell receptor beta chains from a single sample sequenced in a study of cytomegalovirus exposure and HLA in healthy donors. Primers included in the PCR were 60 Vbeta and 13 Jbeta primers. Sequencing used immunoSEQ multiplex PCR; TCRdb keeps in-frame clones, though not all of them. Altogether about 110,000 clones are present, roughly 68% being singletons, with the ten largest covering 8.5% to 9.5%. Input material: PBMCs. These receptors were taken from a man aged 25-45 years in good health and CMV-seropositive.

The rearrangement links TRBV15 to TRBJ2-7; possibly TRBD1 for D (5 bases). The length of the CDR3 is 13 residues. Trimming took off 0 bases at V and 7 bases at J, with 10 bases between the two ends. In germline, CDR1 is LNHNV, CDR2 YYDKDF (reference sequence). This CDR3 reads CATSRDPGKEQYF. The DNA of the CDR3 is TGTGCCACCAGCAGAGATCCAGGGAAAGAGCAGTACTTC.

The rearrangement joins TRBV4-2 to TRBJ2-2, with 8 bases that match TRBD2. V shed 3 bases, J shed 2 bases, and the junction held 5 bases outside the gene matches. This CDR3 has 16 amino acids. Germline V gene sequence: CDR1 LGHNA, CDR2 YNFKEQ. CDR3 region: CASSHIAGRNTGELFF. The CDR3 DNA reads TGTGCCAGCAGCCACATAGCGGGGCGAAACACCGGGGAGCTGTTTTTT.

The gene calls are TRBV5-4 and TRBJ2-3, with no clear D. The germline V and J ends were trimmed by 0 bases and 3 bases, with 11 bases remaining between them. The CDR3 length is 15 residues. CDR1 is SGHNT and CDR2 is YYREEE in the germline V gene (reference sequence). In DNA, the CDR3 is TGTGCCAGCAGCTTGGACAGCTTACCGACAGATACGCAGTATTTT. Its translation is CASSLDSLPTDTQYF.

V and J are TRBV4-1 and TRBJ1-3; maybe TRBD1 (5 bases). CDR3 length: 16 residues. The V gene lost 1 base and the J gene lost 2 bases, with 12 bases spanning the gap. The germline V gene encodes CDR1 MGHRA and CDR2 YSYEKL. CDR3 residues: CASSQGTTATGNTIYF. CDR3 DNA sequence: TGCGCCAGCAGCCAAGGGACGACAGCAACTGGAAACACCATATATTTT.

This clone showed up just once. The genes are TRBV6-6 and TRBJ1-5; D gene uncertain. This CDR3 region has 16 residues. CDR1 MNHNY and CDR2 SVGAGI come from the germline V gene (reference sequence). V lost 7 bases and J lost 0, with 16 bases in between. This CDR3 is CASTKTREYSNQPQHF. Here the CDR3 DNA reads TGTGCCAGCACTAAGACAAGAGAGTATAGCAATCAGCCCCAGCATTTT.

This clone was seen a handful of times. The CDR3 region has the DNA TGTGCCAGTAGTATCGGGATTTTAGGGCAAGGAGGGACTGAAGCTTTCTTT. Translation: CASSIGILGQGGTEAFF. This rearrangement joins TRBV19 to TRBJ1-1; no reliable D call. The V gene's germline CDR1 is LNHDA and CDR2 SQIVND (reference sequence). Trimming cost V 3 bases and J 5 bases, with 22 bases left between them. The CDR3 sequence is 17 residues long.

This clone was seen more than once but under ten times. The CDR3 bases are TGCGCCAGCAGCTTGCAGGGCCTGCGGGAGGGATACAATGAGCAGTTCTTC. Encoded protein: CASSLQGLREGYNEQFF. This chain connects TRBV5-1 to TRBJ2-1; 9 bases agree with TRBD2. Losses at the gene ends were 1 base for V and 4 bases for J; bases not matched to a gene: 9. The CDR3 sequence is 17 residues long. Looked up from germline, CDR1 is SGHRS and CDR2 is YFSETQ.

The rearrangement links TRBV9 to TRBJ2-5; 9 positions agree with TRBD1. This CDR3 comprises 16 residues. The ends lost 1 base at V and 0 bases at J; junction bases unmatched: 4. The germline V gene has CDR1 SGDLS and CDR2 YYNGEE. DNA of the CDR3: TGTGCCAGCAGCGTAAGGACAGGGGCCCACCAAGAGACCCAGTACTTC. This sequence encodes CASSVRTGAHQETQYF.

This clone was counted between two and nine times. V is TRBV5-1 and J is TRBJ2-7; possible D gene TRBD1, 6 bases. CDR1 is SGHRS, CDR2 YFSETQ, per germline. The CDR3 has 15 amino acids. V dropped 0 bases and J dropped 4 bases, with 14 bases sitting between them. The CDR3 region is CASSLASGVGYEQYF. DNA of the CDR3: TGCGCCAGCAGCTTGGCCTCAGGGGTGGGGTACGAGCAGTACTTC.

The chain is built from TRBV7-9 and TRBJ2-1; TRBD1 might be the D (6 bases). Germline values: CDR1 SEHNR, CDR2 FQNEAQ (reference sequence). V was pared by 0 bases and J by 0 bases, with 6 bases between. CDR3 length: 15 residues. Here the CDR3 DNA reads TGTGCCAGCAGCTTAGCGGGACACTCCTACAATGAGCAGTTCTTC. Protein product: CASSLAGHSYNEQFF.

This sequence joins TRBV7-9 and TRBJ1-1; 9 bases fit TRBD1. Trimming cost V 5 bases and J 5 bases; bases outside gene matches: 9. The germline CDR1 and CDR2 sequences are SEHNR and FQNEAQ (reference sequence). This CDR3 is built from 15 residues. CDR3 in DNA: TGTGCCAGCAGCCGATCCGGGACAGGGAATACTGAAGCTTTCTTT. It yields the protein CASSRSGTGNTEAFF.

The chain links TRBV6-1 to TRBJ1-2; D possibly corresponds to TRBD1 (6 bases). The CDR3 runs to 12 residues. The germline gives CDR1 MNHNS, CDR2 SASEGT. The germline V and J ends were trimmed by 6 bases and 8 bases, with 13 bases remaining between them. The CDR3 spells CASRINRDGYTF. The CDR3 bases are TGTGCCAGCAGAATTAACAGGGACGGCTACACCTTC.

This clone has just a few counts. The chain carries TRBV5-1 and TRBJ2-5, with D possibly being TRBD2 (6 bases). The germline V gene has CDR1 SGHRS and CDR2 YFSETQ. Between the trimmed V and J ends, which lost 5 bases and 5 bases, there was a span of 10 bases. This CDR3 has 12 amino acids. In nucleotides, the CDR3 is TGCGCCAGCAGGGCAGGGAGGGAGACCCAGTACTTC. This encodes CASRAGRETQYF.

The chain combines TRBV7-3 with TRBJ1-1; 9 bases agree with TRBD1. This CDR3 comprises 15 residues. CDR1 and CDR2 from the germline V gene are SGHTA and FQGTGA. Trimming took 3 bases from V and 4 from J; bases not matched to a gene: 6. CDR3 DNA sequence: TGTGCCAGCAGCTTGGGACAGGGAGGCGTCACTGAAGCTTTCTTT. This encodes CASSLGQGGVTEAFF.

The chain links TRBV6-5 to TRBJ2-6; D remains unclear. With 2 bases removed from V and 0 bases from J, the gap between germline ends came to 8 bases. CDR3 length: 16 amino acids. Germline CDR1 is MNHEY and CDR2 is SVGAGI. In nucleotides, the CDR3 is TGTGCCAGCAGTTACGGAGCCTTCTCTGGGGCCAACGTCCTGACTTTC. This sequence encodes CASSYGAFSGANVLTF.